These T cell receptor beta chains were read from a single sample in a study of T-cell reconstitution after alpha-beta-depleted transplantation in children. TCRdb analysed the PCR reads with MiXCR anew, one entry per CDR3 protein. The sample yields around 450,000 distinct CDR3 sequences, approximately 41% seen once. The material was PBMCs, obtained before TCRalphabeta/CD19-depleted stem cell transplant. These receptor sequences come from a girl aged 2-9 years with aplastic anemia, due to receive a stem cell transplant. Both conserved end residues are part of each CDR3. Each record gives: J gene, clone size, D gene, V gene, CDR3 DNA, CDR3 protein. The D gene is left open where the match is weak. Size tells how often a clone was seen (once, few, many) or the class of an expanded clone, and some rows leave it out.

j_gene: TRBJ2-2; abundance: NA; d_gene: TRBD2; v_gene: TRBV6-4; CDR3nt: TGTGCCAGCATCACTCCGGGACTAGCGGGAGGAGCGAACACCGGGGAGCTGTTTTTT; CDR3aa: CASITPGLAGGANTGELFF
j_gene: TRBJ2-3; abundance: NA; d_gene: NA; v_gene: TRBV18; CDR3nt: TGTGCCAGCTCACCACGTCGGCTAGATGGGGAAGATACGCAGTATTTT; CDR3aa: CASSPRRLDGEDTQYF
j_gene: TRBJ2-1; abundance: NA; d_gene: TRBD2; v_gene: TRBV11-2; CDR3nt: TGTGCCAGCAGCTGGGGGACTAGCGCTGAAGAGCAGTTCTTC; CDR3aa: CASSWGTSAEEQFF
j_gene: TRBJ1-3; abundance: many; d_gene: NA; v_gene: TRBV4-1; CDR3nt: TGCGCCAGCAGCCAAGTAACTCTCGGAAACACCATATATTTT; CDR3aa: CASSQVTLGNTIYF
j_gene: TRBJ2-2; abundance: NA; d_gene: NA; v_gene: TRBV4-3; CDR3nt: TGCGCCAGCAGCCGAGCGATTGGAACCGGGGAGCTGTTTTTT; CDR3aa: CASSRAIGTGELFF
j_gene: TRBJ2-7; abundance: few; d_gene: TRBD1; v_gene: TRBV2; CDR3nt: TGTGCCAGCAACCCAGGGGGTACCTACGAGCAGTACTTC; CDR3aa: CASNPGGTYEQYF
j_gene: TRBJ1-2; abundance: many; d_gene: NA; v_gene: TRBV3-1; CDR3nt: TGTGCCAGCAGCCAAGGCTCAGCGCCCGGCGGAGGCTACACCTTC; CDR3aa: CASSQGSAPGGGYTF
j_gene: TRBJ2-5; abundance: once; d_gene: NA; v_gene: TRBV12-3/TRBV12-4; CDR3nt: TGTGCCAGCGAAAGGGGCGGGTCACGGGAGACCCAGTACTTC; CDR3aa: CASERGGSRETQYF
j_gene: TRBJ1-1; abundance: many; d_gene: TRBD1; v_gene: TRBV30; CDR3nt: TGTGCCTGGAGTGTACAGATAACAGGGGGCACTGAAGCTTTCTTT; CDR3aa: CAWSVQITGGTEAFF
j_gene: TRBJ2-7; abundance: many; d_gene: NA; v_gene: TRBV20-1; CDR3nt: TGCAGTGCTAGAGATCTGCGGGCAGGGGATAGCTCCTACGAGCAGTACTTC; CDR3aa: CSARDLRAGDSSYEQYF
j_gene: TRBJ2-6; abundance: NA; d_gene: NA; v_gene: TRBV5-5; CDR3nt: TGTGCCAGCAGCTTGGGGCTGAACTCTGGGGCCAACGTCCTGACTTTC; CDR3aa: CASSLGLNSGANVLTF
j_gene: TRBJ2-3; abundance: NA; d_gene: NA; v_gene: TRBV29-1; CDR3nt: TGCAGCGTTGGGGGGGCCGGCACAGATACGCAGTATTTT; CDR3aa: CSVGGAGTDTQYF
j_gene: TRBJ2-7; abundance: NA; d_gene: TRBD1; v_gene: TRBV29-1; CDR3nt: TGCAGCGTTGAGGGGACAGGGTCGAACTACGAGCAGTACTTC; CDR3aa: CSVEGTGSNYEQYF
j_gene: TRBJ2-1; abundance: NA; d_gene: TRBD2; v_gene: TRBV7-2; CDR3nt: TGTGCCAGCAGCTCCTACGGGGGGGCGATTAATGAGCAGTTCTTC; CDR3aa: CASSSYGGAINEQFF
j_gene: TRBJ2-7; abundance: once; d_gene: TRBD1; v_gene: TRBV5-1; CDR3nt: TGCGCCAGCAGCCGGGACAGCAAAAACGAGCAGTACTTC; CDR3aa: CASSRDSKNEQYF
j_gene: TRBJ1-5; abundance: NA; d_gene: TRBD1; v_gene: TRBV20-1; CDR3nt: TGCGGAATTCAACAGGGGTCTTGGCAGCCCCAGCATTTT; CDR3aa: CGIQQGSWQPQHF
j_gene: TRBJ1-1; abundance: few; d_gene: TRBD1; v_gene: TRBV27; CDR3nt: TGTGCCAGCAGTTTACACAGGGGAAACACTGAAGCTTTCTTT; CDR3aa: CASSLHRGNTEAFF
j_gene: TRBJ2-3; abundance: few; d_gene: NA; v_gene: TRBV4-1; CDR3nt: TGCGCCAGCAGCCGAACGTCGATGGAAGATACGCAGTATTTT; CDR3aa: CASSRTSMEDTQYF
j_gene: TRBJ2-1; abundance: many; d_gene: TRBD2; v_gene: TRBV29-1; CDR3nt: TGCAGCGTTGCAGGACTAGCGGGAGAGAGCTACAATGAGCAGTTCTTC; CDR3aa: CSVAGLAGESYNEQFF
j_gene: TRBJ2-3; abundance: few; d_gene: TRBD2; v_gene: TRBV20-1; CDR3nt: TGCAGTGCTAGGCTAGCGGGGGGGGATACGCAGTATTTT; CDR3aa: CSARLAGGDTQYF
j_gene: TRBJ2-7; abundance: many; d_gene: NA; v_gene: TRBV10-3; CDR3nt: TGTGCCATCAGTGTCGGGGGAAGCTCCTACGAGCAGTACTTC; CDR3aa: CAISVGGSSYEQYF
j_gene: TRBJ2-5; abundance: NA; d_gene: NA; v_gene: TRBV10-3; CDR3nt: TGTGCCATCAGGCCGGACAGAGGAGAGACCCAGTACTTC; CDR3aa: CAIRPDRGETQYF
j_gene: TRBJ2-1; abundance: NA; d_gene: NA; v_gene: TRBV7-6; CDR3nt: TGTGCCAGCAGCTTAGACCCCATCGGGGGGCCCCGAACTGAGCAGTTCTTC; CDR3aa: CASSLDPIGGPRTEQFF
j_gene: TRBJ2-7; abundance: NA; d_gene: NA; v_gene: TRBV12-3/TRBV12-4; CDR3nt: TGTGCCAGCAGTTTCGGCAGGGGGGCCTACGAGCAGTACTTC; CDR3aa: CASSFGRGAYEQYF
j_gene: TRBJ2-7; abundance: once; d_gene: NA; v_gene: TRBV20-1; CDR3nt: TGCAGTGCTAGGTACCACGAGCAGTACTTC; CDR3aa: CSARYHEQYF
j_gene: TRBJ2-3; abundance: many; d_gene: NA; v_gene: TRBV12-3/TRBV12-4; CDR3nt: TGTGCCAGCAGTTTCTCCCCAGGGGAGGAGAGCACAGATACGCAGTATTTT; CDR3aa: CASSFSPGEESTDTQYF
j_gene: TRBJ2-2; abundance: NA; d_gene: NA; v_gene: TRBV29-1; CDR3nt: TGCAGCGCCCCCGGATCCACCGGGGAGCTGTTTTTT; CDR3aa: CSAPGSTGELFF